A selection of T cell receptor beta chains follows, all from one sample in a study of beta chain features in type 1 diabetes. The protocol was immunoSEQ multiplex PCR, while the TCRdb copy is restricted to in-frame clones and leaves out a portion. Among 680,000 or so clones, around a sixth were seen once, and the ten largest hold 0.09% to 0.095%. Sequencing used naive CD4+ T cells from blood. These receptors came from a man younger than 35 in good health. CDR3s include the opening cysteine and the closing phenylalanine or tryptophan. D genes are given only for firm matches. Some rows have no size entry. The others give once, few or many, or a class for an expanded clone.

v_gene,d_gene,j_gene,abundance,CDR3nt,CDR3aa
TRBV5-4,.,TRBJ2-7,few,TGTGCCAGCACCTCGCCCCAAACCTACGAGCAGTACTTC,CASTSPQTYEQYF
TRBV6-5,.,TRBJ2-6,.,TGTGCGAGCAGGTCCGAGGGCTCTGGGGCCAACGTCCTGACTTTC,CASRSEGSGANVLTF
TRBV29-1,.,TRBJ2-1,few,TGCAGCGTTGAGGGCCCAGGTACAGGTGAGCAGTTCTTC,CSVEGPGTGEQFF
TRBV7-3,.,TRBJ2-3,.,TGTGCCAGCAGCTTAACACGGGATTTGGATACGCAGTATTTT,CASSLTRDLDTQYF
TRBV27,TRBD1,TRBJ1-2,few,TGTGCCAGCAGTTTACTGGGACAGGGGGTCGAGGGTGGCTACACCTTC,CASSLLGQGVEGGYTF
TRBV1,.,TRBJ2-1,.,TGCGCACCGACAGGGCGGTACAATGAGCAGTTCTTC,CAPTGRYNEQFF
TRBV27,TRBD2,TRBJ2-1,.,TGTGCCAGCAGTTTATCCCTGACTAGCTATGAGCAGTTCTTC,CASSLSLTSYEQFF
TRBV19,TRBD1,TRBJ2-6,few,TGTGCCAGCAGGGGGCTCGGGGCCAACGTCCTGACTTTC,CASRGLGANVLTF
TRBV2,TRBD1,TRBJ1-1,few,TGTGCCAGCATGAGACAGGGGCGAAACACTGAAGCTTTCTTT,CASMRQGRNTEAFF
TRBV5-6,.,TRBJ2-5,few,TGTGCCAGCAGTTTGAGGGAGACCCAGTACTTC,CASSLRETQYF
TRBV14,.,TRBJ1-1,.,TGTGCCAGCAGCCGGACATTCACGAACACTGAAGCTTTCTTT,CASSRTFTNTEAFF
TRBV28,TRBD1,TRBJ2-4,.,TGTGCCAGCAGCCAGGGACAGATTTATCCCTTGGACATTCAGTACTTC,CASSQGQIYPLDIQYF
TRBV14,.,TRBJ1-4,.,TGTGCCAGCAGCCAAGTATCGGGGGTTAATGAAAAACTGTTTTTT,CASSQVSGVNEKLFF
TRBV7-9,.,TRBJ2-7,.,TGTGCCAGCAGCGTTACCTGGGTAAGCTCCTACGAGCAGTACTTC,CASSVTWVSSYEQYF
TRBV28,TRBD2,TRBJ2-7,.,TGTGCCAGCAGTTTATCCCCCGGGACGGCGGGAGGGCCTATTTACGAGCAGTACTTC,CASSLSPGTAGGPIYEQYF
TRBV18,.,TRBJ2-7,.,TGTGCCAGCTCGTCCCAGGGATCCTACGAGCAGTACTTC,CASSSQGSYEQYF
TRBV19,.,TRBJ2-1,.,TGTGCCAGTAGTACTCTTTACAGGGGACTCTACAATGAGCAGTTCTTC,CASSTLYRGLYNEQFF
TRBV9,TRBD1,TRBJ2-1,.,TGTGCCAGCAGCGTAGTGGGGACAGCCGGGGCAGTAAATGAGCAGTTCTTC,CASSVVGTAGAVNEQFF
TRBV7-3,.,TRBJ2-3,.,TGTGCCAGCAGCTTAGCGGTATCAGATACGCAGTATTTT,CASSLAVSDTQYF
TRBV12-5,.,TRBJ1-5,few,TGTGCTAGTGGTTTGGTACGGGGTAATCAGCCCCAGCATTTT,CASGLVRGNQPQHF
TRBV15,.,TRBJ2-6,.,TGTGCCACCACCCTAACAGGCGGTTACCTCTCTGGGGCCAACGTCCTGACTTTC,CATTLTGGYLSGANVLTF
TRBV7-2,.,TRBJ2-3,.,TGTGCCTGCAAACGTCTTACTAGCACAGATACGCAGTATTTT,CACKRLTSTDTQYF
TRBV5-1,.,TRBJ1-2,few,TGCGCCAGCAGCTCGACGGCCAACTATGGCTACACCTTC,CASSSTANYGYTF
TRBV6-5,TRBD1,TRBJ1-1,.,TGTGCCAGCAGTCGGCAGGGGGCATTGAACACTGAAGCTTTCTTT,CASSRQGALNTEAFF
TRBV7-2,.,TRBJ1-1,.,TGTGCCAGCAGCTTAGTTAATGTTGAAGCTTTCTTT,CASSLVNVEAFF
TRBV15,.,TRBJ1-4,few,TGTGCCACCAGCGACCCGGGGGGGGCTCATGAAAAACTGTTTTTT,CATSDPGGAHEKLFF
TRBV4-1,.,TRBJ2-5,few,TGCGCCAGCAGCCGGACCGGGACAATGCCACAGACCCAGTACTTC,CASSRTGTMPQTQYF
TRBV29-1,.,TRBJ2-2,.,TGCAGCGTTGCAGGGGTCGGGGAGCTGTTTTTT,CSVAGVGELFF
TRBV11-2,TRBD1,TRBJ1-2,.,TGTGCCAGCAGCTCCCCGTATTCGACAGGGTATGAAGGCTACACCTTC,CASSSPYSTGYEGYTF
TRBV4-1,TRBD2,TRBJ2-7,few,TGCGCCAGCAGCCTGGGACTAGCGGGAGTCGAGCAGTACTTC,CASSLGLAGVEQYF
TRBV4-1,TRBD2,TRBJ2-1,few,TGCGCCAGCAGCCAAGCTGGGACTAGCGGGAGCTCCTACAATGAGCAGTTCTTC,CASSQAGTSGSSYNEQFF
TRBV6-1,.,TRBJ1-5,.,TGTGCCAGCAGTGATTTTAGCAATCAGCCCCAGCATTTT,CASSDFSNQPQHF
TRBV19,TRBD2,TRBJ2-7,few,TGTGCCAGTAGCCTTCGGTTTGTTGGAAGGACTAGCGGGACTAACGAGCAGTACTTC,CASSLRFVGRTSGTNEQYF
TRBV4-2,.,TRBJ1-5,few,TGTGCCAGCAGCCAAGAAAGAGGGGGGCAGCCCCAGCATTTT,CASSQERGGQPQHF
TRBV4-3,.,TRBJ1-1,.,TGCGCCAGCAGCCGAGAGGTACTTGGGACTTTTGAAGCTTTCTTT,CASSREVLGTFEAFF
TRBV30,.,TRBJ2-3,few,TGTGCCTGGGGTGGGGGGCCAGGTACGCAGTATTTT,CAWGGGPGTQYF
TRBV7-6,.,TRBJ1-3,few,TGTGCCAGCAGTTACACTACAGGGTTAGTTGGAAACACCATATATTTT,CASSYTTGLVGNTIYF
TRBV7-9,.,TRBJ2-5,.,TGTGCCAGCAGCTTAACACGGGGCCATGAGACCCAGTACTTC,CASSLTRGHETQYF
TRBV4-3,.,TRBJ1-2,.,TGCGCCAGCAGCCAAGATACGGGAGGGAATTTCAACTATGGCTACACCTTC,CASSQDTGGNFNYGYTF
TRBV4-3,.,TRBJ2-4,few,TGCGCCAGCAGCCCACAGGGAGCCAAAAACATTCAGTACTTC,CASSPQGAKNIQYF
TRBV9,.,TRBJ1-5,.,TGTGCCAGCAGCCCGCAGGGGAATCAGCCCCAGCATTTT,CASSPQGNQPQHF
TRBV30,TRBD1,TRBJ2-7,few,TGTGCCTGGGGGACAGCCTACGAGCAGTACTTC,CAWGTAYEQYF
TRBV10-2,.,TRBJ2-1,.,TGCGCCAGCAGTGGGGGCCGGCTAACTGAGCAGTTCTTC,CASSGGRLTEQFF
TRBV7-9,TRBD1,TRBJ1-1,few,TGTGCCAGCAGCGCCCGACAGGGGAGCGGCACTGAAGCTTTCTTT,CASSARQGSGTEAFF
TRBV7-2,.,TRBJ2-3,few,TGTGCCAGCAGCTTACATGGGACCCCTGGGAGAACACGCACAGATACGCAGTATTTT,CASSLHGTPGRTRTDTQYF
TRBV13,TRBD2,TRBJ2-7,.,TGTGCCAGCAGCTCAACTAGGACTAGCGGGAGGTACGAGCAGTACTTC,CASSSTRTSGRYEQYF
TRBV7-2,.,TRBJ1-5,.,TGTGCCAGCAGTATCAGACACGTTTGGGGCAATCAGCCCCAGCATTTT,CASSIRHVWGNQPQHF
TRBV29-1,TRBD1,TRBJ1-2,few,TGCAGCGCCGAGGGGGACAGGGGTTCAAGGGACTATGGCTACACCTTC,CSAEGDRGSRDYGYTF
TRBV7-3,.,TRBJ1-1,.,TGTGCCAGCAGCTTAACCGTTCGGTCCACTGAAGCTTTCTTT,CASSLTVRSTEAFF
TRBV9,TRBD1,TRBJ2-5,few,TGTGCCAGCAGTCAGAGGGGGCGAGAGACCCAGTACTTC,CASSQRGRETQYF
TRBV27,TRBD1,TRBJ1-5,.,TGTGCCAGCAGTACCTCCGGGACAGCCTACAATCAGCCCCAGCATTTT,CASSTSGTAYNQPQHF
TRBV2,TRBD2,TRBJ2-3,few,TGTGCCAGCAGGAGCGGGAGGGTAACAGATACGCAGTATTTT,CASRSGRVTDTQYF
TRBV18,.,TRBJ2-7,few,TGTGCCAGCTCACCCGGCGGGTCCTACGAGCAGTACTTC,CASSPGGSYEQYF
TRBV9,TRBD2,TRBJ2-3,.,TGTGCCAGCAGCGTAGCGGGGGGAGGGCCAACAGATACGCAGTATTTT,CASSVAGGGPTDTQYF
TRBV5-6,TRBD1,TRBJ1-1,.,TGTGCCAGCAGCTTCCGGGACAGCCTTGGAACTGAAGCTTTCTTT,CASSFRDSLGTEAFF
TRBV29-1,.,TRBJ2-5,few,TGCAGTACGGACCTCCAAGAGACCCAGTACTTC,CSTDLQETQYF